The 10 T cell receptor beta chains given below trace back to one sample, sequenced in a study of T cell clonotyping in hematopoietic cell transplantation. Assay used: immunoSEQ multiplex PCR; TCRdb lists only in-frame clones, some missing. The sample has 4,200 or so clones, about 74% seen once. This material consisted of PBMCs, taken 100 days after allogeneic stem cell transplant. These TCRs come from a male patient in his sixties who had an allogeneic stem cell transplant, so the T cells may come from the graft donor. Some clones in this sample may be carry-over from other donors' samples.

This chain uses TRBV4-3 with TRBJ2-7, with D tentatively TRBD2 (6 bases). The CDR3 consists of 14 residues. Looked up from germline, CDR1 is LGHNA and CDR2 is YSLEER. The V and J ends lost 2 bases and 0 bases respectively, with 8 bases between them. The CDR3 here is CASSQRGTSYEQYF. The CDR3 DNA sequence: TGCGCCAGCAGCCAACGCGGGACCTCCTACGAGCAGTACTTC.

This sequence joins TRBV6-5 and TRBJ2-5, with TRBD1 as a possible D gene (5 bases). The CDR3 runs 13 residues. Trimming stripped 7 bases from V and 7 bases from J, with 16 bases between. Germline V CDR1 and CDR2: MNHEY, SVGAGI. The CDR3 loop is CASTSQGFRTQYF. The CDR3 nucleotides read TGTGCCAGCACCTCCCAGGGTTTCCGGACCCAGTACTTC.

The chain is built from TRBV25-1 and TRBJ1-2; 7 nucleotides agree with TRBD1. Germline CDR1 reads MGHDK; CDR2 reads SYGVNS. This CDR3 has 13 amino acids. Unmatched junction bases numbered 7, after V lost 4 bases and J lost 8 bases. CDR3 residues: CASSGSGGGGYTF. The CDR3 coding sequence is TGTGCCAGCAGTGGCTCAGGGGGGGGCGGCTACACCTTC.

The V and J genes are TRBV30 and TRBJ1-5, with D perhaps matching TRBD1 (5 bases). The CDR3 is 13 residues long. The ends were cut back, 3 bases at V and 5 bases at J, with 11 bases in the middle. Germline V CDR1 and CDR2: GTSNPN, SVGIG (reference sequence). CDR3: CAWSKQVHQPQHF. CDR3 in DNA: TGTGCCTGGAGCAAACAGGTCCATCAGCCCCAGCATTTT.

This chain connects TRBV21-1 to TRBJ2-7. TRBV21-1 is assigned pseudogene status. This CDR3 is built from 10 residues. The CDR3 reads CASSRIEQYF. The CDR3 DNA sequence: TGTGCCAGCAGTCGAATAGAGCAGTACTTC.

The chain joins TRBV6-5 to TRBJ2-7, with a possible D match to TRBD2 (6 bases). Germline lookup yields CDR1 MNHEY and CDR2 SVGAGI. The CDR3 contains 15 residues. V was trimmed by 7 bases and J by 5 bases, leaving 21 bases between them. CDR3 nucleotides: TGTGCCAGCACCGAAGCTGGGGGACTTTTTAACGAGCAGTACTTC. Residues: CASTEAGGLFNEQYF.

V and J are TRBV5-1 and TRBJ2-6; D is possibly TRBD2 (5 bases). There are 18 residues in the CDR3. Germline-derived CDR1 and CDR2 are SGHRS and YFSETQ. Deletions cut 0 bases from V and 0 bases from J, with 13 bases between. The CDR3 loop is CASSLASGDYSGANVLTF. DNA of the CDR3: TGCGCCAGCAGCTTGGCCTCCGGGGATTACTCTGGGGCCAACGTCCTGACTTTC.

This rearrangement joins TRBV28 to TRBJ1-4; possible D gene TRBD1, 6 bases. The CDR3 covers 14 residues. The V end was cut by 5 bases, the J end by 6 bases, with 13 bases between. The germline V gene encodes CDR1 MDHEN and CDR2 SYDVKM. The CDR3 DNA reads as TGTGCCAGCAGTGTCCAGGGGTGGGATGAAAAACTGTTTTTT. Translation: CASSVQGWDEKLFF.

This clone was observed a handful of times. The chain joins TRBV4-3 to TRBJ1-2; D not resolved. This CDR3 is built from 14 residues. Trimming removed 2 bases from V and 2 bases from J, with 9 bases in between. Germline values: CDR1 LGHNA, CDR2 YSLEER. DNA for the CDR3: TGCGCCAGCAGCCAATCCAGGTTCAACTATGGCTACACCTTC. It translates to CASSQSRFNYGYTF.

This clone was observed a handful of times. The gene calls are TRBV11-2 and TRBJ1-1; 7 positions agree with TRBD1. The ends lost 4 bases at V and 8 bases at J; junction bases unmatched: 1. Germline V CDR1 and CDR2: SGHAT, FQNNGV. This CDR3 contains 11 residues. CDR3 residues: CASSSGQEAFF. The CDR3 DNA is TGTGCCAGCAGCTCGGGACAGGAAGCTTTCTTT.